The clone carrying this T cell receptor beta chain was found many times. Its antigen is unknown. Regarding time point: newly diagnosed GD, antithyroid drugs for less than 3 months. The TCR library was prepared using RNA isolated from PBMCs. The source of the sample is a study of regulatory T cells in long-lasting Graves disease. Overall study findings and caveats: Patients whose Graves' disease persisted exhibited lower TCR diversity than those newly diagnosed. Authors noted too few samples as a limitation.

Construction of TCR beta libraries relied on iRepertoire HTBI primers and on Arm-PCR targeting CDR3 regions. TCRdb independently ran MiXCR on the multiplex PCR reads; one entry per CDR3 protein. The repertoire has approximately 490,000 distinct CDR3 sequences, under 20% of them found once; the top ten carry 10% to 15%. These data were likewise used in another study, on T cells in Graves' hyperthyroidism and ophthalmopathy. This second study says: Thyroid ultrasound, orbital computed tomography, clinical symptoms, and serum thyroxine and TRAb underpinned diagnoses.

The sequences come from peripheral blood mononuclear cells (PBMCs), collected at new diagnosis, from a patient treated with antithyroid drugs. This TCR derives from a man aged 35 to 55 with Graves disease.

The CDR3 spells CASSSTSGSYEQYF. CDR3 bases: TGTGCCAGCAGTTCAACTAGCGGGAGCTACGAGCAGTACTTC. The rearrangement joins TRBV2 to TRBJ2-7, with 11 bases lining up with TRBD2. CDR1 and CDR2 (germline): SNHLY, FYNNEI. With 5 bases clipped from V and 3 bases from J, the junction kept 3 bases outside the gene matches. The CDR3 length is 14 residues.